This T cell receptor (beta chain) is from a study of shared clonotypes between healthy human individuals. At the level of the study: A few men and a couple of women, aged 18 to 49, were donors.

Under the authors' procedure: From ImmunoSEQ came sequences covering only the junction and carrying no quality scores, so filtering differed. The method was immunoSEQ multiplex PCR; TCRdb's version includes in-frame clones alone and lacks a portion of them. Clonal size and the V and J genes are those of that table, whereas D and trimming came from the DNA. The sample lists 2 million to 2.5 million clones; approximately 95% were seen once. In its sample, this clone was seen once. CDR3 length equals 12 residues. Per germline, CDR1 GTSNPN and CDR2 SVGIG (reference sequence). V was trimmed by 2 bases and J by 7 bases, leaving 11 bases between them.

This clonotype originated in a man between 18 and 35 years old in good health. This sequence joins TRBV30 and TRBJ1-2; possibly TRBD1 for D (6 bases). Sequenced: naive CD4+ T cells sorted from blood. The subset here: CD45RA+ positively selected. CDR3 protein: CAWSTGFTGYTF. The CDR3 DNA follows: TGTGCCTGGAGTACAGGGTTTACTGGCTACACCTTC.